The 19 T cell receptor beta chains below all came from one sample that was sequenced in a study of shared clonotypes between healthy human individuals (dated by TCRdb to 2019 to 2021). The method behind the library was the immunoSEQ multiplex PCR assay. The clones in this table, taken by TCRdb from immuneACCESS, are in-frame only. Not every clone is retained; where verified, under half of the shortfall comes from an unresolved V gene, and the cause of the rest is unknown. This sample holds 1.5 million to 2.5 million clones; about 94% were observed only once. 1.2% of the sample lies in the top ten. For the CD8 naive samples, CD45RO-negative cells were positively selected for CCR7, yielding a CD45RA+CCR7+ population from which TemRA cells were excluded. Sequenced input: naive CD8+ T cells sorted from blood. What this sample's cell subset or site label stands for: CD45RA+CCR7+. The receptors here all came from a man aged 18 to 30 in good health.

V gene TRBV28 combines with J gene TRBJ1-5; no reliable D call. V shed 7 bases and J shed 9 bases, with 22 bases lying between them. The germline CDR1 and CDR2 sequences are MDHEN and SYDVKM. This CDR3 region has 15 residues. As DNA, the CDR3 is TGTGCCAGCAATTACCCCCTGCCTGTCGGGGTGCCCCAGCATTTT. Its translation: CASNYPLPVGVPQHF.

The rearrangement uses TRBV7-9 and TRBJ1-1; no clear D. Germline V CDR1 and CDR2: SEHNR, FQNEAQ (reference sequence). The germline V and J ends were trimmed by 2 bases and 0 bases, with 10 bases remaining between them. The CDR3 has 15 residues. As DNA, the CDR3 is TGTGCCAGCAGCTTATACGGAGAGTTGAACACTGAAGCTTTCTTT. Translating it yields CASSLYGELNTEAFF.

V is TRBV6-5 and J is TRBJ1-2, with D maybe TRBD1 (6 bases). In germline, CDR1 is MNHEY, CDR2 SVGAGI. The CDR3 consists of 14 residues. Trimming took 0 bases from V and 8 from J, leaving 13 bases between them. CDR3 residues: CASSYSGALSGYTF. As DNA, the CDR3 is TGTGCCAGCAGTTACTCGGGGGCCCTCTCGGGCTACACCTTC.

This chain links TRBV6-1 with TRBJ1-2; the D gene is possibly TRBD1 (6 bases). Per germline, CDR1 MNHNS and CDR2 SASEGT. CDR3 length: 18 residues. The V gene lost 3 bases and the J gene lost 2 bases, with 22 bases spanning the gap. As DNA, the CDR3 is TGTGCCAGCAGTGAGGGGACACGCAGCTCCCGGAGGAACTATGGCTACACCTTC. Protein: CASSEGTRSSRRNYGYTF.

This chain uses TRBV4-3 with TRBJ2-7, with a tentative D call TRBD2 (6 bases). CDR3 length equals 15 residues. Trimming took off 0 bases at V and 2 bases at J, with 11 bases between the two ends. CDR1 is LGHNA, CDR2 YSLEER, per germline. Here the CDR3 DNA reads TGCGCCAGCAGCCAAGATTGGAGGGGTCCCTACGAGCAGTACTTC. Amino acid sequence: CASSQDWRGPYEQYF.

J is TRBJ2-7 and V is TRBV28, with TRBD2 as a possible D gene (6 bases). The CDR3 has 14 residues. V was shortened by 1 base and J by 7 bases, with 14 bases between the two germline ends. CDR1 and CDR2 from the germline V gene are MDHEN and SYDVKM. CDR3 sequence (DNA): TGTGCCAGCAGTTTATACGGGACGGCGGGGGAGCAGTACTTC. This gives the protein CASSLYGTAGEQYF.

The V gene is TRBV5-8, the J gene TRBJ2-7, with a possible D match to TRBD1 (5 bases). Germline CDR1 SGHTS, CDR2 YDEGEE. There are 14 residues in the CDR3. V was trimmed by 4 bases and J by 3 bases, leaving 14 bases between them. The CDR3 DNA sequence: TGTGCCAGCAGCCAAAGGGGAAGCCTCTACGAGCAGTACTTC. Translated: CASSQRGSLYEQYF.

The chain links TRBV28 to TRBJ1-5; 8 nucleotides agree with TRBD1. This CDR3 is built from 14 residues. Germline CDR1 reads MDHEN; CDR2 reads SYDVKM. With V trimmed by 3 bases and J by 5 bases, 3 bases remained unmatched. CDR3 amino acids: CASSFDRGDQPQHF. The CDR3 DNA sequence: TGTGCCAGCAGTTTCGACAGGGGCGATCAGCCCCAGCATTTT.

This clone has a count of ten or more. The chain recombines TRBV7-2 with TRBJ2-7; 9 nucleotides align to TRBD1. J was trimmed by 4 bases and V by 1 base; bases with no gene match: 14. The CDR3 runs 18 residues. CDR1 SGHTA and CDR2 FQGNSA come from the germline V gene. The CDR3 nucleotides are TGTGCCAGCAGCTTAGATGCCGGGACAGGGAGGGAAGGGTACGAGCAGTACTTC. This encodes CASSLDAGTGREGYEQYF.

V is TRBV5-6 and J is TRBJ2-7; the match to TRBD1 covers 8 bases. In germline, CDR1 is SGHDT, CDR2 YYEEEE. The CDR3 sequence is 14 residues long. The trim removed 3 bases at V and 3 bases at J, leaving 5 bases unmatched. The CDR3 bases are TGTGCCAGCAGCTCACAGGGGGGTGACTACGAGCAGTACTTC. Its translation: CASSSQGGDYEQYF.

The rearrangement links TRBV4-1 to TRBJ2-5; 9 nucleotides match TRBD1. This CDR3 has 15 amino acids. V dropped 0 bases and J dropped 5; count of bases not matched to a gene: 4. CDR1 MGHRA and CDR2 YSYEKL come from the germline V gene. The CDR3 sequence is CASSQERTGDETQYF. The CDR3 DNA is TGCGCCAGCAGCCAAGAGAGGACAGGGGACGAGACCCAGTACTTC.

The V call is TRBV19, the J call TRBJ2-1; 10 bases fit TRBD1. V was pared by 2 bases and J by 5 bases, with 3 bases of the junction left unmatched. The germline V gene has CDR1 LNHDA and CDR2 SQIVND (reference sequence). The CDR3 totals 15 residues. CDR3 in DNA: TGTGCCAGTAGTATATGGACAGGGGGAAACAATGAGCAGTTCTTC. Protein sequence: CASSIWTGGNNEQFF.

The chain has TRBV7-9 and TRBJ2-7; 12 bases align to TRBD2. The CDR3 extends over 16 amino acids. Trimming removed 5 bases from V and 0 bases from J; junction bases left unmatched: 5. Germline V gene sequence: CDR1 SEHNR, CDR2 FQNEAQ (reference sequence). The CDR3 nucleotides are TGTGCCAGCAGCGGACTAGCGGGGCTGAACTCCTACGAGCAGTACTTC. It encodes CASSGLAGLNSYEQYF. The variable domain in full, with the rest retrieved from reference TRBV7-9 and TRBJ2-7, is DTGVSQNPRHKITKRGQNVTFRCDPISEHNRLYWYRQTLGQGPEFLTYFQNEAQLEKSRLLSDRFSAERPKGSFSTLEIQRTEQGDSAMYLCASSGLAGLNSYEQYFGPGTRLTVT.

This chain connects TRBV14 to TRBJ2-3; 8 nucleotides match TRBD2. This CDR3 contains 16 residues. Losses at the gene ends were 3 bases for V and 6 bases for J; bases not matched to a gene: 11. CDR1 SGHDN and CDR2 FVKESK come from the germline V gene. The CDR3 spells CASSHREGVLGDTQYF. As DNA, the CDR3 is TGTGCCAGCAGCCACCGGGAGGGCGTACTAGGGGATACGCAGTATTTT.

This clone was seen once. The rearrangement uses TRBV30 and TRBJ1-2; D possibly corresponds to TRBD1 (6 bases). Germline CDR1 GTSNPN, CDR2 SVGIG (reference sequence). V gave up 5 bases and J gave up 2 bases, with 9 bases separating them. The CDR3 has 12 residues. The CDR3 DNA reads as TGTGCCTGGGACGGACAGAACTATGGCTACACCTTC. Amino acids: CAWDGQNYGYTF.

This chain connects TRBV5-1 to TRBJ1-4; perhaps TRBD1 as D (5 bases). The V gene lost 7 bases and the J gene lost 7 bases, with 20 bases spanning the gap. Per the germline V gene, CDR1 is SGHRS and CDR2 is YFSETQ. This CDR3 is 15 amino acids long. The CDR3 sequence: CASAGGRGSIEKLFF. The CDR3, as DNA: TGCGCCAGCGCCGGGGGTCGGGGTAGTATTGAAAAACTGTTTTTT.

This chain links TRBV6-1 with TRBJ2-7; TRBD1 might be the D (6 bases). Germline CDR1 is MNHNS and CDR2 is SASEGT. The CDR3 is made up of 16 amino acids. V shed 4 bases and J shed 2 bases, with 18 bases lying between them. The CDR3 protein is CASSVNRRDIPYEQYF. The CDR3 DNA reads as TGTGCCAGCAGTGTAAACCGCCGGGACATCCCCTACGAGCAGTACTTC.

The chain links TRBV5-6 to TRBJ2-2; D remains unclear. From germline, CDR1 is SGHDT and CDR2 YYEEEE. The V end was cut by 3 bases, the J end by 5 bases, with 5 bases between. This CDR3 is built from 12 residues. CDR3 coding DNA: TGTGCCAGCAGCTATCAGACCGGGGAGCTGTTTTTT. Residues: CASSYQTGELFF.

V gene TRBV7-6 combines with J gene TRBJ2-2, with D perhaps TRBD2 (5 bases). This CDR3 contains 16 residues. V lost 2 bases to trimming and J lost 7 bases, with 17 bases between them. Germline lookup yields CDR1 SGHVS and CDR2 FNYEAQ. For the CDR3, the DNA is TGTGCCAGCAGCTTATTAGCCGGGAACGGCATCGGGGAGCTGTTTTTT. Amino acids: CASSLLAGNGIGELFF.